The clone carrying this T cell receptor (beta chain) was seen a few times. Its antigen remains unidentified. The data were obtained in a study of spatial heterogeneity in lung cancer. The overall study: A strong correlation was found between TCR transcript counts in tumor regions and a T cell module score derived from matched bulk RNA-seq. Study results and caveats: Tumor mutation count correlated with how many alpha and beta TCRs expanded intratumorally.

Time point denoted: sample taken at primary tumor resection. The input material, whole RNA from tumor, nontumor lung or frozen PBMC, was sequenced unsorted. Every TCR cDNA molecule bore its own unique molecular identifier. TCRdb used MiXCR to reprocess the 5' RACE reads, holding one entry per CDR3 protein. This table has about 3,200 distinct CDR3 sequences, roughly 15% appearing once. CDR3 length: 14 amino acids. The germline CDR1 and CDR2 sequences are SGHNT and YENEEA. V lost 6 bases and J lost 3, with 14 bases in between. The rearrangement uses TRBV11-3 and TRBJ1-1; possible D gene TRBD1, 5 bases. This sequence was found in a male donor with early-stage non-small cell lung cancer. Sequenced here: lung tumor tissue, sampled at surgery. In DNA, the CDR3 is TGTGCCAGCAGGGGAGGGGCAGGAGACACTGAAGCTTTCTTT. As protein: CASRGGAGDTEAFF.